A selection of T cell receptor beta chains follows, all from one sample in a study of early stage breast cancer tumors. The data were produced by immunoSEQ multiplex PCR, yet TCRdb's version contains in-frame clones alone and is incomplete. The sample consists of around 53,000 clones, 75% to 95% of them appearing once. What was sequenced was blood. These receptors all stem from a person aged 65 to 85 with breast cancer. Both conserved end residues are part of each CDR3. The D gene is left open where the match is weak. Where a row states a size, it is once, few, many or the class of an expanded clone; other rows omit it.

cdr3_length,v_call,j_call,d_call,clone_size,cdr3_aa
14,TRBV19,TRBJ1-1,TRBD1,few,CASISGQGGNEAFF
13,TRBV6-4,TRBJ1-1,NA,NA,CASSREEHTEAFF
14,TRBV7-2,TRBJ2-7,NA,NA,CASSLATQGGEQYF
15,TRBV4-3,TRBJ1-2,NA,NA,CASSQDRYVGKGYTF
21,TRBV4-2,TRBJ2-5,TRBD2,once,CASSQGSPRLAGGGAQETQYF
15,TRBV5-4,TRBJ2-1,TRBD1,NA,CASSFFDRVYNEQFF
15,TRBV30,TRBJ1-2,TRBD1,NA,CAWSEGAGEVYGYTF
15,TRBV6-5,TRBJ1-2,TRBD1,once,CASSYHRDRDYGYTF
13,TRBV28,TRBJ1-2,NA,NA,CASRSGEGYGYTF
14,TRBV11-2,TRBJ2-1,TRBD2,few,CASSRTSGWTEQFF
15,TRBV6-4,TRBJ1-1,NA,NA,CASSANAGQGTEAFF
16,TRBV5-1,TRBJ2-2,TRBD2,NA,CASSLVLAGNTGELFF
13,TRBV10-1,TRBJ2-5,TRBD1,NA,CASSFEQGDTQYF
15,TRBV7-8,TRBJ2-7,TRBD1,NA,CASSSPGQGRYEQYF
11,TRBV6-1,TRBJ2-7,NA,NA,CASSYGNQVYF
14,TRBV7-9,TRBJ2-4,TRBD2,NA,CASSWLIDSGPQYF
15,TRBV9,TRBJ1-6,NA,NA,CASSVAAGQNSPLHF
15,TRBV5-4,TRBJ2-7,TRBD1,NA,CASSPKDRGPYEQYF
12,TRBV28,TRBJ2-7,NA,NA,CASSLSLYEQYF
15,TRBV6-1,TRBJ2-5,NA,NA,CASSDGRGPWETQYF
16,TRBV28,TRBJ2-7,NA,NA,CASSLNVGGNTYEQYF
14,TRBV30,TRBJ1-1,NA,once,CAWSTGLGDTEAFF
14,TRBV18,TRBJ1-2,NA,NA,CASSPGEDNYGYTF
15,TRBV5-6,TRBJ1-2,TRBD1,NA,CASSLGGYRGRGYTF
16,TRBV5-1,TRBJ2-2,NA,NA,CASSDAGKGDTGELFF
16,TRBV5-6,TRBJ1-3,NA,NA,CASSLRGDPPGNTIYF
16,TRBV9,TRBJ1-6,TRBD1,NA,CASSARQGPDNSPLHF
15,TRBV4-1,TRBJ2-3,TRBD2,NA,CASSLARGATDTQYF